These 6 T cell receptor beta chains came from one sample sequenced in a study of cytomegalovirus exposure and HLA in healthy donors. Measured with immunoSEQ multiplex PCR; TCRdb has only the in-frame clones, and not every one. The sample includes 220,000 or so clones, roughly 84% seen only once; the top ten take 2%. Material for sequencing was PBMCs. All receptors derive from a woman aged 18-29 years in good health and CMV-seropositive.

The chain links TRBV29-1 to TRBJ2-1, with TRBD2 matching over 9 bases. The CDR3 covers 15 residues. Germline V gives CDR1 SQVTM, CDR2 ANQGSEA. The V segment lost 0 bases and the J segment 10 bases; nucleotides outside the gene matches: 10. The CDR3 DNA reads TGCAGCGTTGAAGATCGGGCTAGCGGGAAGCACGAGCAGTTCTTC. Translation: CSVEDRASGKHEQFF.

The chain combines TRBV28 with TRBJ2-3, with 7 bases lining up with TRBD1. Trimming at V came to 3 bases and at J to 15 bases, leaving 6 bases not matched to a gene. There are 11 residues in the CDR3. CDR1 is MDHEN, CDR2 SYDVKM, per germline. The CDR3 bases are TGTGCCAGCAGTTTGTGGGACAGCTTATATTTT. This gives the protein CASSLWDSLYF.

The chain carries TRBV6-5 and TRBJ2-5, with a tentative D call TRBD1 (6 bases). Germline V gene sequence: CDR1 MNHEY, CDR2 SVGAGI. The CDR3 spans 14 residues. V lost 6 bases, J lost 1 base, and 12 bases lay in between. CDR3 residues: CASRPQGLQETQYF. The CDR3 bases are TGTGCCAGCAGGCCACAGGGTCTCCAAGAGACCCAGTACTTC.

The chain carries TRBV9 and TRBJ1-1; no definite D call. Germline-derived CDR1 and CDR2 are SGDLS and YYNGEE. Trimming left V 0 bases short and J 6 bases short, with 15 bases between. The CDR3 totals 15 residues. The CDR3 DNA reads TGTGCCAGCAGCGTAGGGGGAGGGAACGTCCCTGAAGCTTTCTTT. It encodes CASSVGGGNVPEAFF.

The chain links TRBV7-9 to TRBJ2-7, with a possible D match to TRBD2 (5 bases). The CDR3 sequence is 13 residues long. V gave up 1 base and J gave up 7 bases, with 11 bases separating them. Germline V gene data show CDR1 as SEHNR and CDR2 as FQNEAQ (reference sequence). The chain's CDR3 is CASSLGPRGEQYF. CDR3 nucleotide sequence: TGTGCCAGCAGCTTAGGGCCCCGCGGGGAGCAGTACTTC. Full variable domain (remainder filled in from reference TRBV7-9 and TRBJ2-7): DTGVSQNPRHKITKRGQNVTFRCDPISEHNRLYWYRQTLGQGPEFLTYFQNEAQLEKSRLLSDRFSAERPKGSFSTLEIQRTEQGDSAMYLCASSLGPRGEQYFGPGTRLTVT.

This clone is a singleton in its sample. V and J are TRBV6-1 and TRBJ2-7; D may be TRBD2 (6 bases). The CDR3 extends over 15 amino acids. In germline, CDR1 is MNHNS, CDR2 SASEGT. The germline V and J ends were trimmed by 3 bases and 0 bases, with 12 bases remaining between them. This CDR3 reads CASSDRGGSSYEQYF. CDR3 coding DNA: TGTGCCAGCAGTGATCGGGGAGGAAGCTCCTACGAGCAGTACTTC.